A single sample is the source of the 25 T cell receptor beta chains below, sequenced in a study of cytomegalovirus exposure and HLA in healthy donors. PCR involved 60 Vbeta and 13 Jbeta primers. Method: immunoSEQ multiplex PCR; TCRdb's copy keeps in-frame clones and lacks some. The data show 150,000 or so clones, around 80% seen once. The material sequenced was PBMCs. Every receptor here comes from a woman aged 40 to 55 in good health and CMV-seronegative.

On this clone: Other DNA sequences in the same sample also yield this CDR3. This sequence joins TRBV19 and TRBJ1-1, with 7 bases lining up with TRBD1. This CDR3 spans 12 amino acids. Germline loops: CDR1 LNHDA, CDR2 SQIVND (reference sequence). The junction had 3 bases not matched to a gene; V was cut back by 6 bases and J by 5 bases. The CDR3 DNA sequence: TGTGCCAGTAGAGGGGGCGGGACTGAAGCTTTCTTT. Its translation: CASRGGGTEAFF.

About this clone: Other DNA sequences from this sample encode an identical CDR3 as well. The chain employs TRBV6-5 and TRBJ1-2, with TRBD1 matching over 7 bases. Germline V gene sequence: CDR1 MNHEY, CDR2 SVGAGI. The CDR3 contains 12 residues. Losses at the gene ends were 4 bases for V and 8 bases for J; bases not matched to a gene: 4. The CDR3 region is CASSSRGRGYTF. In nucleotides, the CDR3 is TGTGCCAGCAGTTCAAGGGGGCGAGGCTACACCTTC.

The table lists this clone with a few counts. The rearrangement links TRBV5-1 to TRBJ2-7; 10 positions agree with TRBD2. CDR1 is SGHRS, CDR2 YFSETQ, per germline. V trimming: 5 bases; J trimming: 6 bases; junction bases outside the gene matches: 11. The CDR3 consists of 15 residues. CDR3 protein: CASRPAGGPVGEQYF. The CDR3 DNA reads TGCGCCAGCAGGCCAGCGGGAGGGCCTGTAGGCGAGCAGTACTTC.

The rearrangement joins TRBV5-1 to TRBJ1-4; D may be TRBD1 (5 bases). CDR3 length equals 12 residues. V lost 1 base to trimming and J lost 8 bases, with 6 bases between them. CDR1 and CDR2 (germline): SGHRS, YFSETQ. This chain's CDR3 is CASSLKGEKLFF. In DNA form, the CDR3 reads TGCGCCAGCAGCTTGAAGGGGGAAAAACTGTTTTTT.

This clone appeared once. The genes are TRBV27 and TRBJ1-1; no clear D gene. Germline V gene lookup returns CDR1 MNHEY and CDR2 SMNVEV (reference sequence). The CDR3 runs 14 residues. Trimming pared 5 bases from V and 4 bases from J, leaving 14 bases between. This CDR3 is CASSPKGAGTEAFF. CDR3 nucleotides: TGTGCCAGCAGTCCGAAGGGCGCGGGCACTGAAGCTTTCTTT.

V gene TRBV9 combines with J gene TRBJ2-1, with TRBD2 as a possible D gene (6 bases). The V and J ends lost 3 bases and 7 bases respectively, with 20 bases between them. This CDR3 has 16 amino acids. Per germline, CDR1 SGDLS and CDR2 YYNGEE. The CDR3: CASSAVGGGTKNEQFF. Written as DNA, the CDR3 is TGTGCCAGCAGCGCCGTGGGTGGGGGGACCAAAAATGAGCAGTTCTTC.

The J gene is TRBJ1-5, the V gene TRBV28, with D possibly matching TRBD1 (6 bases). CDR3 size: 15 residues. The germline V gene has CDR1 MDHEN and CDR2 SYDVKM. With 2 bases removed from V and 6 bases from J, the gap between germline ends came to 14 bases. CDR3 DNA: TGTGCCAGCAGTTTAACGATAACAGGGAGTCAGCCCCAGCATTTT. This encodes CASSLTITGSQPQHF. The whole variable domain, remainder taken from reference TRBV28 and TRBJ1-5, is DVKVTQSSRYLVKRTGEKVFLECVQDMDHENMFWYRQDPGLGLRLIYFSYDVKMKEKGDIPEGYSVSREKKERFSLILESASTNQTSMYLCASSLTITGSQPQHFGDGTRLSIL.

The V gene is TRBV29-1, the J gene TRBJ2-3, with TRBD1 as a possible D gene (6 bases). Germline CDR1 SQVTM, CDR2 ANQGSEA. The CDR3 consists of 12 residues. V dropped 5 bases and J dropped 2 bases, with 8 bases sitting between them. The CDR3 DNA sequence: TGCAGCGTTTCAGGGGCCACAGATACGCAGTATTTT. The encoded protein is CSVSGATDTQYF.

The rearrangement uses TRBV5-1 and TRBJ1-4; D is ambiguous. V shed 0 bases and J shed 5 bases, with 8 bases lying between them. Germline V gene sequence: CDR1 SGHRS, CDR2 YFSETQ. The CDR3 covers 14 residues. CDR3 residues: CASSLASGNEKLFF. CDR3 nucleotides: TGCGCCAGCAGCTTGGCCTCGGGAAATGAAAAACTGTTTTTT.

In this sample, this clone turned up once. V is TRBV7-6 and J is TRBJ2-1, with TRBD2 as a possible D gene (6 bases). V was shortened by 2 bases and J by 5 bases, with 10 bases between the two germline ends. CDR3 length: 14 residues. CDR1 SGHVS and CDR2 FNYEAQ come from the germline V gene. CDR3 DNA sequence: TGTGCCAGCAGCTTACGGGGAGGAAACAATGAGCAGTTCTTC. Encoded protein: CASSLRGGNNEQFF.

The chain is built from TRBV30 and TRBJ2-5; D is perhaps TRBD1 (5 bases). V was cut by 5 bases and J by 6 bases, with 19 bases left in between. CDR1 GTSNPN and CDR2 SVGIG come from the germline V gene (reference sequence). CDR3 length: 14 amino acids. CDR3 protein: CAWASEGAEKTQYF. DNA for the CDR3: TGTGCCTGGGCATCAGAAGGGGCGGAGAAGACCCAGTACTTC.

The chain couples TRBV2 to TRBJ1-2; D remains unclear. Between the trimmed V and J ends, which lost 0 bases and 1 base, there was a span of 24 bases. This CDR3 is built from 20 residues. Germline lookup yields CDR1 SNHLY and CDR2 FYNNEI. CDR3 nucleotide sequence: TGTGCCAGCAGTGAAGCCAGGAACCAAATATTTGCAACTGGTAACTATGGCTACACCTTC. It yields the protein CASSEARNQIFATGNYGYTF.

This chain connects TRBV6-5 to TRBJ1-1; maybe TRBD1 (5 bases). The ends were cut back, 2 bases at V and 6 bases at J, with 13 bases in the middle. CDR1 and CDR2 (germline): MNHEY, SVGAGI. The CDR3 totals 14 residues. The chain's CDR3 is CASSYSRGSAEAFF. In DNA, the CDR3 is TGTGCCAGCAGTTACAGCCGGGGGAGCGCTGAAGCTTTCTTT.

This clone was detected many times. The CDR3 DNA follows: TGTGCCGGTCAGGTGAACACTGAAGCTTTCTTT. The encoded protein is CAGQVNTEAFF. The chain links TRBV7-9 to TRBJ1-1; D remains unclear. The V gene lost 11 bases and the J gene lost 0 bases, with 7 bases spanning the gap. This CDR3 has 11 amino acids. CDR1 and CDR2 (germline): SEHNR, FQNEAQ (reference sequence).

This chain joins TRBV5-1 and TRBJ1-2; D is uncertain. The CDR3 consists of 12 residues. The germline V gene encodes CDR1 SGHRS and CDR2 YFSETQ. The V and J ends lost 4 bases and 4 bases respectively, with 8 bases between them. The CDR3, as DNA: TGCGCCAGCAGCCTTGACACCTATGGCTACACCTTC. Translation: CASSLDTYGYTF.

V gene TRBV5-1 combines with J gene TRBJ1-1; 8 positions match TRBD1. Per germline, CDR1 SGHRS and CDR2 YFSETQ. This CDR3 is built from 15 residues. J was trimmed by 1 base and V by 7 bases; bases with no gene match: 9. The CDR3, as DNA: TGCGCCAGCCGTGCCTCCGACAGGGGGAACACTGAAGCTTTCTTT. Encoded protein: CASRASDRGNTEAFF.

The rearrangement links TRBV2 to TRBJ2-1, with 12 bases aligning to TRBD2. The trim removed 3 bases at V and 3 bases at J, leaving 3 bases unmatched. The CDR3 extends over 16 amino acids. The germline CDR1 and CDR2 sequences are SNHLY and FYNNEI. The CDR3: CASSDATSGSYNEQFF. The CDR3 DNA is TGTGCCAGCAGTGACGCGACTAGCGGGAGCTACAATGAGCAGTTCTTC.

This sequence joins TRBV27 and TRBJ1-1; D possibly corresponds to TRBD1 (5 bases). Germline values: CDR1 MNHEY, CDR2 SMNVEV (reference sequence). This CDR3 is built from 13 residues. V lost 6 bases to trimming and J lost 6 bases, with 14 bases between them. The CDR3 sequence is CASSLNRLAEAFF. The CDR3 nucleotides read TGTGCCAGCAGCCTAAACAGGCTGGCTGAAGCTTTCTTT.

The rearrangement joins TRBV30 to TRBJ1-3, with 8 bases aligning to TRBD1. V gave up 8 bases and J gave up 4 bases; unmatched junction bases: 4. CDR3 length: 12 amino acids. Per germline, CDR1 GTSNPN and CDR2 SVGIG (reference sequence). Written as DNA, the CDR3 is TGTGCCACACAGGGGGGCGGAAACACCATATATTTT. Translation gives CATQGGGNTIYF.

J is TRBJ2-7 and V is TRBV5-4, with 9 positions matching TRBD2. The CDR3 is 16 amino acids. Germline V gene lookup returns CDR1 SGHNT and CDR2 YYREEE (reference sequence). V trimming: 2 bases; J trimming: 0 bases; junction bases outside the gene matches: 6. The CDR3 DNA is TGTGCCAGCAGCTTAAAAAGGACTAGCGACTCCTACGAGCAGTACTTC. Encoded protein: CASSLKRTSDSYEQYF.

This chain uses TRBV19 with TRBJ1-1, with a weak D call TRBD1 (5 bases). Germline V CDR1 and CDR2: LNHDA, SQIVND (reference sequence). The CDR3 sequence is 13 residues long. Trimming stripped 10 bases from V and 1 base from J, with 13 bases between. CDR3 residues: CATSARANTEAFF. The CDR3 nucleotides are TGTGCCACTAGCGCCAGGGCGAACACTGAAGCTTTCTTT.

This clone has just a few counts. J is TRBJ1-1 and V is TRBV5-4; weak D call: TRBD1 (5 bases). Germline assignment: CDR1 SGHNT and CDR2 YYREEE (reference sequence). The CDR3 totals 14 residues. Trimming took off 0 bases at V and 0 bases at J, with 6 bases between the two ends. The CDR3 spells CASSLDRLNTEAFF. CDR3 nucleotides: TGTGCCAGCAGCTTGGACAGGTTGAACACTGAAGCTTTCTTT.

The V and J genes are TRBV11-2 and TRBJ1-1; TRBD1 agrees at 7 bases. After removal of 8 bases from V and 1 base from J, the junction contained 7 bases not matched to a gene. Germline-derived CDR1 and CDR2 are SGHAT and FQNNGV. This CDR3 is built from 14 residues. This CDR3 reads CASQQGRRNTEAFF. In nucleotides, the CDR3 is TGTGCCAGCCAACAGGGGAGGAGGAACACTGAAGCTTTCTTT.

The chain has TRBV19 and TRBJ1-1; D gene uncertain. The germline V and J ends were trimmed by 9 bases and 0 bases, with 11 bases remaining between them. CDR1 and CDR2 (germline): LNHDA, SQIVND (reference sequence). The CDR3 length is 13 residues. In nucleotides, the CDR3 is TGTGCCAGCAGGCGGGAGTTGAACACTGAAGCTTTCTTT. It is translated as CASRRELNTEAFF.

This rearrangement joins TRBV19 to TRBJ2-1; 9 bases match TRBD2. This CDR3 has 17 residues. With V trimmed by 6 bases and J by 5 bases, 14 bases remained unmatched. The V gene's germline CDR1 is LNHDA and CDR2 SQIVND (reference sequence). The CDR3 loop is CASSHQIAGEGHNEQFF. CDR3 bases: TGTGCCAGTAGCCACCAAATAGCGGGAGAAGGGCACAATGAGCAGTTCTTC.